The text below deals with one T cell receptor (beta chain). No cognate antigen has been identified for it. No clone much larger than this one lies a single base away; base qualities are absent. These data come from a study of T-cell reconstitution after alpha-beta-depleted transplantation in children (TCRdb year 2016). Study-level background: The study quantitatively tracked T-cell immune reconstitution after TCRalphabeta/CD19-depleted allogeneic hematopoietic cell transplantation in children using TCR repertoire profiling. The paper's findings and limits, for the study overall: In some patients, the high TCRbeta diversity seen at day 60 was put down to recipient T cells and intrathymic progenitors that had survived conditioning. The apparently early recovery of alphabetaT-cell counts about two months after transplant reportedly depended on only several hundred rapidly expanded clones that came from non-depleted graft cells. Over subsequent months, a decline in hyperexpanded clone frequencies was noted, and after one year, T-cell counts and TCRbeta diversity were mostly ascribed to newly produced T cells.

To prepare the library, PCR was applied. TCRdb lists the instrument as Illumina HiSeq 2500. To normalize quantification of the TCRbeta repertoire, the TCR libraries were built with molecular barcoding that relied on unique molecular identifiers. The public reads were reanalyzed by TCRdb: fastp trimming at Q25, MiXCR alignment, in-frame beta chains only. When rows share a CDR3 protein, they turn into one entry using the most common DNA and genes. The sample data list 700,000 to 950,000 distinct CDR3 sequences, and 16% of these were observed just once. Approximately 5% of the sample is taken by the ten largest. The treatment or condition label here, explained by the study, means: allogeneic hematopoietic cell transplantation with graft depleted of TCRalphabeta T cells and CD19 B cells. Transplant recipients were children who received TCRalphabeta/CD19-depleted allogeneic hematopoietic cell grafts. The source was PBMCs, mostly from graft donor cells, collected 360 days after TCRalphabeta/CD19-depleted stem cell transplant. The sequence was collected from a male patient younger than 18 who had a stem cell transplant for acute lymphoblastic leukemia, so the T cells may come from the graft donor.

Read as DNA, the sequence is TGTGCCAGCAAGGGGGCTAGCGGTTACAATGAGCAGTTCTTC. The translation is CASKGASGYNEQFF. Rearrangement joined TRBV12-3 or TRBV12-4 to TRBJ2-1; the D assignment is uncertain and may be TRBD1 or TRBD2, with 7 bases supporting each. Inclusive of the bounding cysteine and phenylalanine, the CDR3 is 14 residues long. The kept DNA is CDR3 alone, 42 bases in frame from the first base. The V end loses 7 bases and the J end loses 4 bases, and a stretch of 14 bases separates them.